The clone carrying this TCR beta chain was counted many times. Antigen specificity is unknown. The CDR3 contains 13 residues. Trimming took off 6 bases at V and 8 bases at J, with 14 bases between the two ends. CDR1 is MNHNS and CDR2 is SASEGT in the germline V gene. The data derive from a study of T cells in Graves' hyperthyroidism and ophthalmopathy. In the study overall: The blood sample was taken at first diagnosis, before treatment began.

At least 3 on the Clinical Activity Score was recorded for ophthalmopathy patients, who also had NOSPECS grade at least 4 and duration under 3 months. TCR beta CDR3 region amplification was performed from RNA transcripts. In the first-round RT-PCR of the TCR CDR3, the HTBI primer set was used. TCRdb reprocessed the multiplex PCR reads with MiXCR, giving one entry per CDR3 protein. The sample has 250,000 to 400,000 distinct CDR3 sequences; around 13% are singletons. Study-level points and caveats: Ophthalmopathy was distinguished from stable hyperthyroidism by 13 V-J signatures.

Sequencing used blood. This clonotype originated in a woman in her thirties or forties with Graves' ophthalmopathy. The rearrangement uses TRBV6-1 and TRBJ2-1, with D unresolved. CDR3 in amino acids: CASRARSSDEQFF. Written as DNA, the CDR3 is TGTGCCAGCAGAGCCCGGAGTTCCGATGAGCAGTTCTTC.